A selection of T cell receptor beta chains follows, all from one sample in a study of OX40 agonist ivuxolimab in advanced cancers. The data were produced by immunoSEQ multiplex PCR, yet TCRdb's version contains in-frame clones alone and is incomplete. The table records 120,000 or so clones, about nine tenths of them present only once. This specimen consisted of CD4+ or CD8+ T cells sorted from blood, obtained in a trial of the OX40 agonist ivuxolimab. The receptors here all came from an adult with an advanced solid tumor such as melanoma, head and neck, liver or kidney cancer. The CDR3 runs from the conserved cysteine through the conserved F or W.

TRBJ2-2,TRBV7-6,CASSLEAGGRNTGELFF
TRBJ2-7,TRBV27,CASSNMFAVDKQYF
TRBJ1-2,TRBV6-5,CASSYDYRGYTF
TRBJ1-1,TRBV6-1,CASRQTGSDEAFF
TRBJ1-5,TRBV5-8,CASSTGRPQPQHF
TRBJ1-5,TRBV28,CARRTRGDQPQHF
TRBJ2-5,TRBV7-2,CASSSSGRETQYF
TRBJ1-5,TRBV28,CASSGRWGINQPQHF
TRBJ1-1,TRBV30,CACQGEPNTEAFF
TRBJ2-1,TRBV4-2,CASSQDRGMFGNEQFF
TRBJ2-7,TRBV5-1,CASGTGGEYEQYF
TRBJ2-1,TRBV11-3,CASSVSGSSYNEQFF
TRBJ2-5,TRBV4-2,CASSQDSPQGAVLETQYF
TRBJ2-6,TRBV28,CASSRGGANVLTF
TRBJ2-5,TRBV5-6,CASSLTSAATQYF
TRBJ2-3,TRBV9,CASAPYDSTDTQYF
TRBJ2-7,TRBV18,CASSPDVGTGVYEQYF
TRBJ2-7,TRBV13,CASSVGDNSYEQYF
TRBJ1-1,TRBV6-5,CASSERSEAFF
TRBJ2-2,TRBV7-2,CASSPDFVGELFF
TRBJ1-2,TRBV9,CASSETDRVTGGYTF
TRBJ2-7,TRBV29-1,CSGTSGVFGEQYF
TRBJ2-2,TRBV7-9,CASSRGLAGRKNTGELFF
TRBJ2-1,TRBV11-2,CASSPLRQANNEQFF
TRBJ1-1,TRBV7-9,CASSHGQLRGLNTEAFF
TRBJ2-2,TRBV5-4,CASSLGTGQFTGELFF
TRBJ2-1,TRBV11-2,CASSFRGGAGYNEQFF
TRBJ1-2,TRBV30,CAWDRGGLLYGYTF
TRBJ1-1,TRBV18,CASSRGTDNTEAFF
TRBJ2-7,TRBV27,CASSLLGGGRELSEQYF
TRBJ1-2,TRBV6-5,CASSYSGTELDGYTF
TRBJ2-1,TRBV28,CASRRREGLHNEQFF
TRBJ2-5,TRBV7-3,CASSRGPGGTQYF
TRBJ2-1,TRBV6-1,CASGGNNEQFF
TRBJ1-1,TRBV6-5,CASTRQGYTEAFF
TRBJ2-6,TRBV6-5,CASTLIQDGANVLTF
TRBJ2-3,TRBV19,CASSPGTPEVLTDTQYF
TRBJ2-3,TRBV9,CASSGENTDTQYF
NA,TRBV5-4,CASSFGGRSDYEQYF
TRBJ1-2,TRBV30,CAWSVFGGGGYTF
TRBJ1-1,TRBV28,CASSFTIQKGQAFF